The subject of this entry is one T cell receptor (beta chain). Each CDR3 protein gets one entry in TCRdb, which reprocessed the 5' RACE reads and gives no DNA. The data show some 330,000 distinct CDR3 sequences, and the top ten clones hold over 5.5%. Germline values: CDR1 MNHEY, CDR2 SVGEGT. The CDR3 is 12 residues long. The sample comes from a study of monozygotic twins with inflammatory bowel disease. The clonotype comes from a human donor with ulcerative colitis or Crohn's disease, or a healthy co-twin of an affected twin (not recorded which). The rearrangement joins TRBV6-2 or TRBV6-3 to TRBJ2-1; with no DNA, the TCRdb D assignment of TRBD1 cannot be verified. Sequences were obtained from blood. The CDR3: CASSLSLNEQFF.